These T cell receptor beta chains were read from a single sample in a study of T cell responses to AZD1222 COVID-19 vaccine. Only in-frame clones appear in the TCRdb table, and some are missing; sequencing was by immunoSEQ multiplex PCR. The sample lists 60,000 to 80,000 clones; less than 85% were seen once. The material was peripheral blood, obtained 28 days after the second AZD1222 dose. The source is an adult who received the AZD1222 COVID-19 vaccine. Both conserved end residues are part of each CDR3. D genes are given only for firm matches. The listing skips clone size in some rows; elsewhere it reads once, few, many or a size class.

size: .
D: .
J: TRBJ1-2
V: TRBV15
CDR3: CATSRDLAANYGYTF
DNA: TGTGCCACCAGCAGAGATCTGGCGGCTAACTATGGCTACACCTTC

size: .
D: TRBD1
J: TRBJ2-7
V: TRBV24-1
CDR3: CATVGAGGYYEQYF
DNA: TGTGCCACCGTCGGGGCAGGGGGCTACTACGAGCAGTACTTC

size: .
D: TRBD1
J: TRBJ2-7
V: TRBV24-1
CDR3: CATSDTRDRAGEQYF
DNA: TGTGCCACCAGTGATACCCGGGACAGGGCGGGCGAGCAGTACTTC

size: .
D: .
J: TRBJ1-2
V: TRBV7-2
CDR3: CASSLEQGGARGYTF
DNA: TGTGCCAGCAGCTTAGAACAGGGAGGGGCTCGTGGCTACACCTTC

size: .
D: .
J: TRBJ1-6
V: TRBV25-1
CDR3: CASSESQIYNSPLHF
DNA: TGTGCCAGCAGTGAATCACAGATCTATAATTCACCCCTCCACTTT

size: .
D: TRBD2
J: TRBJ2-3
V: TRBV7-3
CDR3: CASSFPGSGGVDTQYF
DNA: TGTGCCAGCAGCTTCCCAGGTAGCGGGGGAGTGGATACGCAGTATTTT

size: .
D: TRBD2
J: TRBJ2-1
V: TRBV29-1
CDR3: CSVSLAGAEQFF
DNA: TGCAGCGTTAGTCTAGCGGGAGCTGAGCAGTTCTTC

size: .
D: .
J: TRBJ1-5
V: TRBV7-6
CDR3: CASSSVSGNQPQHF
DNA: TGTGCCAGCAGCTCCGTTTCAGGGAATCAGCCCCAGCATTTT

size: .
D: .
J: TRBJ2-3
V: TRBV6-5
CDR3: CASSYSITSDTQYF
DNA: TGTGCCAGCAGTTACTCGATTACGTCAGATACGCAGTATTTT

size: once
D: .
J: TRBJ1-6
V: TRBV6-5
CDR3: CASSYWGGYSPLHF
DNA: TGTGCCAGCAGTTACTGGGGCGGTTATTCACCCCTCCACTTT

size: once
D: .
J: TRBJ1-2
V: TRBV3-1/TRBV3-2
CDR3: CASSQDLNGHGYTF
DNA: TGTGCCAGCAGCCAAGATCTGAACGGCCATGGCTACACCTTC

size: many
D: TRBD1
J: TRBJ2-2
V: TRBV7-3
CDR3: CASSSTGDGELFF
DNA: TGTGCCAGCAGCTCGACAGGGGACGGGGAGCTGTTTTTT

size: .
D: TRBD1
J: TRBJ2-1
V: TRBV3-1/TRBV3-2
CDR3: CASSQGTGINNEQFF
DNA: TGTGCCAGCAGCCAGGGGACAGGGATTAACAATGAGCAGTTCTTC

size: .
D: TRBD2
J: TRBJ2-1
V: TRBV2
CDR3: CASSDPGVAGANEQFF
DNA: TGTGCCAGCAGCGACCCCGGGGTAGCGGGAGCCAATGAGCAGTTCTTC

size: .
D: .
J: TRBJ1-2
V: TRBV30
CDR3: CAWSVKGLAGYTF
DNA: TGTGCCTGGAGTGTAAAGGGTCTGGCGGGCTACACCTTC

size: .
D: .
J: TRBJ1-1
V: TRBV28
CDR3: CASSFRETMNTEAFF
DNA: TGTGCCAGCAGTTTCAGGGAAACTATGAACACTGAAGCTTTCTTT

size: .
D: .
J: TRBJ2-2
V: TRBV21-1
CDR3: CASSPTLRMNTGELFF
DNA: TGTGCCAGCAGCCCCACTCTCAGGATGAACACCGGGGAGCTGTTTTTT

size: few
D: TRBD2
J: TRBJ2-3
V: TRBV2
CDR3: CASGAKREWDTSTDTQYF
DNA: TGTGCCAGCGGGGCAAAGCGGGAGTGGGATACTAGCACAGATACGCAGTATTTT

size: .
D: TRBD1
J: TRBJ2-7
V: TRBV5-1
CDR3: CASGPGQGDEQYF
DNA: TGCGCCAGCGGGCCGGGACAGGGTGACGAGCAGTACTTC

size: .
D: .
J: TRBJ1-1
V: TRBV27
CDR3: CASSPTGSAEAFF
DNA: TGTGCCAGCAGTCCCACAGGGAGCGCTGAAGCTTTCTTT

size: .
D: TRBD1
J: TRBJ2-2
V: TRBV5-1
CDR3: CASSPTGVPGELFF
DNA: TGCGCCAGCAGCCCGACAGGGGTTCCCGGGGAGCTGTTTTTT

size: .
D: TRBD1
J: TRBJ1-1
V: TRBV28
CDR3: CASSWYRGNAFF
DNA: TGTGCCAGCAGTTGGTACAGGGGGAATGCTTTCTTT

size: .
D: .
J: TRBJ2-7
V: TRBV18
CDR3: CASSPNKGKREQYF
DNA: TGTGCCAGCTCACCCAACAAGGGGAAAAGAGAGCAGTACTTC

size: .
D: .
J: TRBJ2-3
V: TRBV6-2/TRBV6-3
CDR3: CASSITDTQYF
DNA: TGTGCCAGCAGTATCACAGATACGCAGTATTTT

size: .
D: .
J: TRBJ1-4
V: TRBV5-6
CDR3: CASSLLTEATNEKLFF
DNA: TGTGCCAGCAGCCTACTGACCGAGGCAACTAATGAAAAACTGTTTTTT

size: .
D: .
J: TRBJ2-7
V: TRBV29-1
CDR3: CSVMALQYEQYF
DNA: TGCAGCGTGATGGCCCTCCAGTACGAGCAGTACTTC

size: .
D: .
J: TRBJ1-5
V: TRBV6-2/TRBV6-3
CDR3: CASSSYDPRSNQPQHF
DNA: TGTGCCAGCAGTTCTTACGACCCGAGGAGCAATCAGCCCCAGCATTTT

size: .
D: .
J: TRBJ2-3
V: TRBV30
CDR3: CAWIRVVTDTQYF
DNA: TGTGCCTGGATCCGTGTGGTCACAGATACGCAGTATTTT

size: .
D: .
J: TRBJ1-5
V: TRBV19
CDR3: CASSIDRGAGQPQHF
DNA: TGTGCCAGTAGTATAGATCGGGGGGCAGGTCAGCCCCAGCATTTT

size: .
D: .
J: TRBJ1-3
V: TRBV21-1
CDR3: CASPICPISGNTIYF
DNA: TGTGCCAGCCCCATCTGCCCGATCTCTGGAAACACCATATATTTT

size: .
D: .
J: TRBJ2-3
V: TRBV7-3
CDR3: CASSLGSTDTQYF
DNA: TGTGCCAGCAGCTTAGGAAGCACAGATACGCAGTATTTT

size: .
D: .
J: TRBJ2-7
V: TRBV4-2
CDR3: CASSRTGTRDSYEQYF
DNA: TGTGCCAGCAGCCGTACGGGGACCCGGGACTCCTACGAGCAGTACTTC

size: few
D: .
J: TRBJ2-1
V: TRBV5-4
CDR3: CASRRDSHNEQFF
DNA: TGTGCCAGCAGGCGTGACAGTCACAATGAGCAGTTCTTC

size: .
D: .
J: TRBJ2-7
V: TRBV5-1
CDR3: CASSLEGSYEQYF
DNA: TGCGCCAGCAGCTTGGAGGGATCCTACGAGCAGTACTTC

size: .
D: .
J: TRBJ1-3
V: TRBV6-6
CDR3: CASSPEALRGGNTIYF
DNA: TGTGCCAGCAGTCCGGAGGCTCTCCGGGGTGGAAACACCATATATTTT

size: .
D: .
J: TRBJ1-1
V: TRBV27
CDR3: CASRSIGSTEAFF
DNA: TGTGCCAGCAGGTCGATAGGGAGCACTGAAGCTTTCTTT

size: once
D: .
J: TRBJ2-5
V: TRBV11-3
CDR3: CASSLDPPGRAETQYF
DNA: TGTGCCAGCAGCTTAGATCCCCCGGGCAGGGCGGAGACCCAGTACTTC

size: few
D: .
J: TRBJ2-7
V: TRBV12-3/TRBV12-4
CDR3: CASSFGGEGGEYF
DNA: TGTGCCAGCAGTTTCGGCGGCGAAGGGGGGGAGTACTTC

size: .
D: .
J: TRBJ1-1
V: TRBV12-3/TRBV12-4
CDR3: CASSLQNTEAFF
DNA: TGTGCCAGCAGTTTACAAAACACTGAAGCTTTCTTT

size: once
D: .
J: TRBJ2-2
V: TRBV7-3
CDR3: CASSLGLPNTGELFF
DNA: TGTGCCAGCAGCTTGGGACTCCCGAACACCGGGGAGCTGTTTTTT